The next 6 T cell receptor beta chains were all read from a single sample in a study of post-analysis software for immune sequencing data. General study findings and limits: The five TRBV segments detected at higher frequency in patients than in controls included TRBV5-6, TRBV5-1 and TRBV20-1.

Unique molecular identifiers were built into the TCR beta cDNA libraries. TCRdb fed the PCR reads into MiXCR, producing one record per CDR3 protein. The sample includes 150,000 to 200,000 distinct CDR3 sequences, roughly 31% of them seen just once. Their antigens remain unidentified. The sample taken for sequencing was blood. These receptors came from a girl between 10 and 17 years old with multiple sclerosis.

This clonotype was seen only a few times. The gene calls are TRBV25-1 and TRBJ2-5, with TRBD2 matching 14 bases. This CDR3 contains 14 residues. From germline, CDR1 is MGHDK and CDR2 SYGVNS. The V segment lost 8 bases and the J segment 2 bases; nucleotides outside the gene matches: 1. The DNA of the CDR3 is TGTGCCAGCCGACTAGCGGGAGGGCAAGAGACCCAGTACTTC. Protein product: CASRLAGGQETQYF.

The V call is TRBV27, the J call TRBJ2-7, with D uncertain. The CDR3 sequence is 16 residues long. V shed 5 bases and J shed 3 bases, with 20 bases lying between them. Germline lookup yields CDR1 MNHEY and CDR2 SMNVEV (reference sequence). The CDR3 loop reads CASSPADAGRIYEQYF. The CDR3 bases are TGTGCCAGCAGTCCTGCCGACGCAGGCCGCATCTACGAGCAGTACTTC.

V is TRBV12-3 or TRBV12-4 and J is TRBJ1-1; D may be TRBD1 (6 bases). This CDR3 has 12 residues. The germline V and J ends were trimmed by 8 bases and 6 bases, with 13 bases remaining between them. The CDR3 DNA reads as TGTGCCAGCGCAGGGGAGACTCCTGAAGCTTTCTTT. This codes for CASAGETPEAFF.

This clonotype was counted ten times or more. The V call is TRBV6-5, the J call TRBJ2-1; TRBD1 might be the D (5 bases). This CDR3 has 16 amino acids. V dropped 2 bases and J dropped 5 bases, with 16 bases sitting between them. The germline gives CDR1 MNHEY, CDR2 SVGAGI. The chain's CDR3 is CASSYKGWALNNEQFF. The CDR3, as DNA: TGTGCCAGCAGTTACAAGGGGTGGGCCCTCAACAATGAGCAGTTCTTC.

This clonotype has more than one count but fewer than ten. The chain couples TRBV6-4 to TRBJ1-6; D may be TRBD1 (5 bases). Germline V gene lookup returns CDR1 MRHNA and CDR2 SNTAGT. The V and J ends lost 8 bases and 7 bases respectively, with 12 bases between them. CDR3 size: 13 residues. This CDR3 is CASQGDGNSPLHF. In nucleotides, the CDR3 is TGTGCCAGCCAAGGGGACGGGAATTCACCCCTCCACTTT.

V usage is TRBV5-1 and J usage is TRBJ2-4, with 9 bases identical to TRBD1. The J call could be wrong; TRBJ2-7 is a better fit for the DNA end. Germline assignment: CDR1 SGHRS and CDR2 YFSETQ. The CDR3 is made up of 14 amino acids. Written as DNA, the CDR3 is TGCGCCAGCAGCTGGAGGGACAGGGTCCACGAGCAGTACTTC. Translation gives CASSWRDRVHEQYF.